One and the same sample provided the 19 T cell receptor beta chains below, sequenced in a study of blood T cell repertoires in COVID-19. Sequencing was performed with immunoSEQ multiplex PCR; in TCRdb, only in-frame clones are kept and a portion is missing. The table shows around 70,000 clones, with around nine tenths occurring only once. Sequencing was performed on peripheral blood. These receptors came from a human donor in a cohort sampled during active COVID-19.

The V gene is TRBV4-3, the J gene TRBJ2-1, with D perhaps matching TRBD2 (5 bases). The V end was cut by 5 bases, the J end by 10 bases, with 24 bases between. The CDR3 contains 16 residues. The germline V gene encodes CDR1 LGHNA and CDR2 YSLEER. The CDR3 sequence is CASSGRALPHSGEQFF. DNA for the CDR3: TGCGCCAGCAGCGGGCGGGCTCTTCCACATAGTGGCGAGCAGTTCTTC.

This chain uses TRBV6-6 with TRBJ2-3; D might be TRBD1 (7 bases). With 6 bases removed from V and 5 bases from J, the gap between germline ends came to 15 bases. Looked up from germline, CDR1 is MNHNY and CDR2 is SVGAGI (reference sequence). The CDR3 runs to 14 residues. The CDR3 DNA follows: TGTGCCAGCAGCCTTTACAGGGGAGGAGATACGCAGTATTTT. It yields the protein CASSLYRGGDTQYF.

The V gene is TRBV21-1, the J gene TRBJ2-2; TRBD1 is the table's D call, not checked against the DNA. TRBV21-1 is designated a pseudogene. The CDR3 is 24 residues long. This CDR3 reads CASSKAQGNPRDKKRHANTGELFF. DNA for the CDR3: TGTGCCAGCAGCAAAGCACAGGGAAACCCTCGTGACAAAAAACGACATGCGAACACCGGGGAGCTGTTTTTT.

A single count supports this clone. This chain joins TRBV9 and TRBJ1-3, with 8 nucleotides matching TRBD1. The CDR3 totals 14 residues. Per germline, CDR1 SGDLS and CDR2 YYNGEE. V lost 0 bases, J lost 7 bases, and 3 bases stayed unmatched. The CDR3 nucleotides read TGTGCCAGCAGCGTAGCACAGGGGGGGAACACCATATATTTT. It specifies CASSVAQGGNTIYF. Combining the CDR3 with reference TRBV9 and TRBJ1-3 gives the whole variable domain DSGVTQTPKHLITATGQRVTLRCSPRSGDLSVYWYQQSLDQGLQFLIQYYNGEERAKGNILERFSAQQFPDLHSELNLSSLELGDSALYFCASSVAQGGNTIYFGEGSWLTVV.

The chain employs TRBV6-5 and TRBJ1-6, with a tentative D call TRBD1 (6 bases). The germline V gene has CDR1 MNHEY and CDR2 SVGAGI. The V and J ends lost 7 bases and 6 bases respectively, with 13 bases between them. The CDR3 is made up of 14 amino acids. CDR3 amino acids: CASKFTGSNSPLHF. In DNA form, the CDR3 reads TGTGCCAGCAAATTCACAGGGAGTAATTCACCCCTCCACTTT.

V usage is TRBV7-9 and J usage is TRBJ2-7; D is uncertain. With 1 base removed from V and 5 bases from J, the gap between germline ends came to 12 bases. The germline V gene encodes CDR1 SEHNR and CDR2 FQNEAQ (reference sequence). The length of the CDR3 is 14 residues. DNA for the CDR3: TGTGCCAGCAGCTTAGGTTCGGGTAGACACGAGCAGTACTTC. This gives the protein CASSLGSGRHEQYF.

The chain recombines TRBV9 with TRBJ2-3, with 8 bases that match TRBD1. This CDR3 region has 16 residues. CDR1 is SGDLS and CDR2 is YYNGEE in the germline V gene. V lost 3 bases and J lost 1; bases outside the gene matches: 7. The CDR3 coding sequence is TGTGCCAGCAGCGCTATACTGACAGGGGGCACAGATACGCAGTATTTT. Protein product: CASSAILTGGTDTQYF.

The V and J genes are TRBV5-4 and TRBJ2-3; 7 bases match TRBD1. The CDR3 spans 14 residues. V trimming: 4 bases; J trimming: 4 bases; junction bases outside the gene matches: 6. Germline values: CDR1 SGHNT, CDR2 YYREEE (reference sequence). CDR3 DNA: TGTGCCAGCAGCCCGCAGGGGGTCGCAGATACGCAGTATTTT. Its protein is CASSPQGVADTQYF.

A single count supports this clone. The CDR3 region has the DNA TGTGCCAGTACTAGCGGGAGTAGCTACGAGCAGTACTTC. Translation: CASTSGSSYEQYF. This sequence joins TRBV6-5 and TRBJ2-7, with 11 bases that match TRBD2. The CDR3 runs 13 residues. CDR1 and CDR2 from the germline V gene are MNHEY and SVGAGI. The junction had 4 bases not matched to a gene; V was cut back by 9 bases and J by 3 bases.

V gene TRBV18 combines with J gene TRBJ2-3; 8 nucleotides align to TRBD2. Germline V CDR1 and CDR2: KGHSH, LQKENI. This CDR3 region has 15 residues. With V trimmed by 3 bases and J by 3 bases, 5 bases remained unmatched. The CDR3 spells CASSPSGIATDTQYF. CDR3 in DNA: TGTGCCAGCTCACCTAGCGGGATCGCAACAGATACGCAGTATTTT.

This sequence joins TRBV3-1 (or the pseudogene TRBV3-2) and TRBJ2-7; the match to TRBD1 covers 7 bases. CDR3 length: 14 residues. The ends lost 5 bases at V and 0 bases at J; junction bases unmatched: 4. Germline V gives CDR1 LGHDT, CDR2 YNNKEL (reference sequence). The CDR3, as DNA: TGTGCCAGCAGCTTACGACAGGGCTCCTACGAGCAGTACTTC. Its translation: CASSLRQGSYEQYF.

The chain employs TRBV4-2 and TRBJ2-2; 11 bases are a match to TRBD1. CDR1 is LGHNA and CDR2 is YNFKEQ in the germline V gene. The CDR3 extends over 14 amino acids. With V trimmed by 4 bases and J by 8 bases, 3 bases remained unmatched. The CDR3 coding sequence is TGTGCCAGCAGCCTCGGACAGGGGGCGGGGGAGCTGTTTTTT. This sequence encodes CASSLGQGAGELFF.

The chain carries TRBV4-2 and TRBJ2-2, with 9 bases lining up with TRBD2. V shed 4 bases, J shed 0 bases, and the junction held 0 bases outside the gene matches. Germline V CDR1 and CDR2: LGHNA, YNFKEQ. The CDR3 spans 15 residues. The CDR3 sequence: CASSLAGANTGELFF. The CDR3 DNA reads as TGTGCCAGCAGCCTAGCGGGGGCGAACACCGGGGAGCTGTTTTTT.

The V and J genes are TRBV18 and TRBJ1-5, with D hard to call. The germline V gene has CDR1 KGHSH and CDR2 LQKENI. V was cut by 2 bases and J by 0 bases, with 14 bases left in between. This CDR3 is built from 17 residues. The CDR3, as DNA: TGTGCCAGCTCACCATTGAGGGCGGAGGGTAGCAATCAGCCCCAGCATTTT. Residues: CASSPLRAEGSNQPQHF. Combining the CDR3 with reference TRBV18 and TRBJ1-5 gives the whole variable domain NAGVMQNPRHLVRRRGQEARLRCSPMKGHSHVYWYRQLPEEGLKFMVYLQKENIIDESGMPKERFSAEFPKEGPSILRIQQVVRGDSAAYFCASSPLRAEGSNQPQHFGDGTRLSIL.

CDR3 sequence: CASSLPRLIGYGYTF. CDR3 DNA sequence: TGTGCCAGCAGTTTACCGAGATTAATCGGCTATGGCTACACCTTC. The chain combines TRBV28 with TRBJ1-2; D unresolved. The V gene lost 2 bases and the J gene lost 4 bases, with 14 bases spanning the gap. This CDR3 is 15 amino acids long. Per the germline V gene, CDR1 is MDHEN and CDR2 is SYDVKM.

This chain connects TRBV19 to TRBJ2-7; TRBD1 matches at 10 bases. The CDR3 sequence is 16 residues long. After removal of 3 bases from V and 1 base from J, the junction contained 6 bases not matched to a gene. The germline V gene has CDR1 LNHDA and CDR2 SQIVND (reference sequence). The CDR3 coding sequence is TGTGCCAGTAGTATTGGACAGGGGGTAAGGTCCTACGAGCAGTACTTC. Translated: CASSIGQGVRSYEQYF.

The chain uses TRBV9 and TRBJ2-5, with TRBD2 matching 8 bases. The CDR3 has 19 amino acids. Unmatched junction bases numbered 16, after V lost 0 bases and J lost 3 bases. Germline V gene data show CDR1 as SGDLS and CDR2 as YYNGEE. DNA for the CDR3: TGTGCCAGCAGCGTAGCTCTGGAACGGGAGGGCCGGGGGAAAGAGACCCAGTACTTC. It is translated as CASSVALEREGRGKETQYF.

The chain joins TRBV6-4 to TRBJ1-3; D is unclear. The CDR3 spans 18 residues. The germline V gene encodes CDR1 MRHNA and CDR2 SNTAGT. V was clipped by 2 bases and J by 0 bases, with 17 bases between them. CDR3 DNA: TGTGCCAGCAGTGACCCAGGTCCGGGGTCACACTCTGGAAACACCATATATTTT. This gives the protein CASSDPGPGSHSGNTIYF.

The chain recombines TRBV5-1 with TRBJ2-7; 9 nucleotides line up with TRBD1. V dropped 8 bases and J dropped 6; count of bases not matched to a gene: 9. CDR3 length equals 13 residues. Germline V lookup: CDR1 SGHRS, CDR2 YFSETQ. Written as DNA, the CDR3 is TGCGCCAGTCGGACAGGGGAAGGGAGCGAGCAGTACTTC. As protein: CASRTGEGSEQYF.